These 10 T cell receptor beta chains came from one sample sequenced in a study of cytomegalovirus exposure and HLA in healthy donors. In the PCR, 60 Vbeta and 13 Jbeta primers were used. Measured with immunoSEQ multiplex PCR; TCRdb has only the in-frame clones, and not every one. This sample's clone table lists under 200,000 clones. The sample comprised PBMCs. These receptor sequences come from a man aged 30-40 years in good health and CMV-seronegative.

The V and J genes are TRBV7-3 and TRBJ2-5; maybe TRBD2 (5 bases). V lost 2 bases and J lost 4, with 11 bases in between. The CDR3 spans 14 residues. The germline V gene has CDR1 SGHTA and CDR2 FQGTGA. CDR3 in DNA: TGTGCCAGCAGCTTAGGAGGAGCGGTAGAGACCCAGTACTTC. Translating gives CASSLGGAVETQYF.

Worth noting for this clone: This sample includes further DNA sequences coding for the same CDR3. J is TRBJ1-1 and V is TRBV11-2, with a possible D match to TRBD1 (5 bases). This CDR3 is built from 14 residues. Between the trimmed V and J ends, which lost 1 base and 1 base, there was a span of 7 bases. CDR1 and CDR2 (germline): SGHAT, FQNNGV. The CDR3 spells CASSLVQGNTEAFF. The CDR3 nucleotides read TGTGCCAGCAGCTTAGTTCAGGGGAACACTGAAGCTTTCTTT. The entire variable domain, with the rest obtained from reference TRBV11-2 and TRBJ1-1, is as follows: EAGVAQSPRYKIIEKRQSVAFWCNPISGHATLYWYQQILGQGPKLLIQFQNNGVVDDSQLPKDRFSAERLKGVDSTLKIQPAKLEDSAVYLCASSLVQGNTEAFFGQGTRLTVV.

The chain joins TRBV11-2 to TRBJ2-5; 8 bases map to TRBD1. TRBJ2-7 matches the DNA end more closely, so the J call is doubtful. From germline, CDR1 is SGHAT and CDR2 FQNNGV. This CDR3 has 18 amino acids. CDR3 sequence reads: CASSLSPPRDRSSYEQYF. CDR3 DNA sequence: TGTGCCAGCAGCTTATCACCCCCCCGGGACAGGAGCTCCTACGAGCAGTACTTC.

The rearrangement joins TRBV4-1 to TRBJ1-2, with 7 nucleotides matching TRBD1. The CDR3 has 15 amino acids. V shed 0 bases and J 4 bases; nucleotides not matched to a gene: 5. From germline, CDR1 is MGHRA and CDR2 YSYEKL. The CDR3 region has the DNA TGCGCCAGCAGCCAAGATTTTGGGGACAGCTATGGCTACACCTTC. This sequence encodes CASSQDFGDSYGYTF.

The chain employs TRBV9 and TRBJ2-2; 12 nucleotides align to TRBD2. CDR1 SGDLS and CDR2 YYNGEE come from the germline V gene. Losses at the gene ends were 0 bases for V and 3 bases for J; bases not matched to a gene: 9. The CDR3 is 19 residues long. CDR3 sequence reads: CASSVDPLAGGMYTGELFF. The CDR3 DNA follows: TGTGCCAGCAGCGTAGATCCCCTAGCGGGGGGGATGTACACCGGGGAGCTGTTTTTT. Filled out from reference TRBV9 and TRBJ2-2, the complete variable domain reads DSGVTQTPKHLITATGQRVTLRCSPRSGDLSVYWYQQSLDQGLQFLIQYYNGEERAKGNILERFSAQQFPDLHSELNLSSLELGDSALYFCASSVDPLAGGMYTGELFFGEGSRLTVL.

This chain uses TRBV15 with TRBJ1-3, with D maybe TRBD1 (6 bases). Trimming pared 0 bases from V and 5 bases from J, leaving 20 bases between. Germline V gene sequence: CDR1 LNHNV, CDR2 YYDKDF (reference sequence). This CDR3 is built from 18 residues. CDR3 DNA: TGTGCCACCAGCAGAGATATCGGAAGGGGGAGTGGGAGAAACACCATATATTTT. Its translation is CATSRDIGRGSGRNTIYF.

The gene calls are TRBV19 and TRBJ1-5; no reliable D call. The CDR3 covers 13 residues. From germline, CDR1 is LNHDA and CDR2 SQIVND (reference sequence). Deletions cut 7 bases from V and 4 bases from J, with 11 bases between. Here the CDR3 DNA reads TGTGCCAGTACGGGGTTGTTGAATCAGCCCCAGCATTTT. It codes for CASTGLLNQPQHF.

As DNA, the CDR3 is TGTGCCAGCAGGGAGACAGGATTTAACTATGGCTACACCTTC. Amino acids: CASRETGFNYGYTF. This chain joins TRBV6-6 and TRBJ1-2; possibly TRBD1 for D (6 bases). The CDR3 runs to 14 residues. Trimming stripped 6 bases from V and 1 base from J, with 12 bases between. Germline CDR1 is MNHNY and CDR2 is SVGAGI (reference sequence).

The CDR3 protein is CASRPAEAGEETQYF. In DNA form, the CDR3 reads TGTGCCAGCCGACCCGCGGAAGCGGGAGAGGAGACCCAGTACTTC. The chain recombines TRBV27 with TRBJ2-5; 8 positions match TRBD2. V was pared by 8 bases and J by 5 bases, with 13 bases of the junction left unmatched. The CDR3 contains 15 residues. Germline CDR1 and CDR2: MNHEY and SMNVEV (reference sequence).

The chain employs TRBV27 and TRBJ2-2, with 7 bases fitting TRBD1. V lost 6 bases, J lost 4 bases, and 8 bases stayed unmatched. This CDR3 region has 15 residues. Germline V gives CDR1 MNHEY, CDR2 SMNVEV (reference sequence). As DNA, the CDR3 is TGTGCCAGCAGAATGAGGGACAGTATCACCGGGGAGCTGTTTTTT. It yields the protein CASRMRDSITGELFF.